This TCR beta chain was identified in a study of OX40 agonist ivuxolimab in advanced cancers. Study summary: A mean age of around 60 years, range about 20 to 79, was recorded, and 70% to 85% were male.

Findings and caveats of the study: Specificity for antigen went undetermined in the expanded peripheral T cells.

TCRdb keeps only in-frame clones here, not all; method: immunoSEQ multiplex PCR. This table has about 23,000 clones, roughly three quarters appearing once. Germline loops: CDR1 SGHNT, CDR2 YYREEE (reference sequence). The V segment lost 4 bases and the J segment 2 bases; nucleotides outside the gene matches: 7. The CDR3 loop spans 15 amino acids. If patients had autoimmune disease history or systemic immunosuppression, they were excluded. A remark on this clone: Its antigen is as yet unknown.

This sequence joins TRBV5-4 and TRBJ2-3; the match to TRBD2 covers 7 bases. The source material was CD4+ or CD8+ T cells sorted from blood, sampled in a trial of the OX40 agonist ivuxolimab. The sequence was collected from an adult with an advanced solid tumor such as melanoma, head and neck, liver or kidney cancer. The CDR3 loop reads CASSAWGGFTDTQYF. The CDR3 DNA reads TGTGCCAGCAGCGCTTGGGGGGGTTTCACAGATACGCAGTATTTT.